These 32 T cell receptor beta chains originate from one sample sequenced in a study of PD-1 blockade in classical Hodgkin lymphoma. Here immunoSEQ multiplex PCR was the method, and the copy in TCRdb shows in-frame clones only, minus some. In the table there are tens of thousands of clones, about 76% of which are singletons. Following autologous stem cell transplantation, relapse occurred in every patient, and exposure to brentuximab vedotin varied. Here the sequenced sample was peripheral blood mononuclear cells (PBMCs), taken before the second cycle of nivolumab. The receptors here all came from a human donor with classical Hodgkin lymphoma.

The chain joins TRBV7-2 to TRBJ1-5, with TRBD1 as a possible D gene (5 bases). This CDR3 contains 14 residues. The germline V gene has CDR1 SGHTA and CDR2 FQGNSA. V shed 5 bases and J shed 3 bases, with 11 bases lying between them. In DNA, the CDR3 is TGTGCCAGCAGCCCTCAGGGACCCAATCAGCCCCAGCATTTT. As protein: CASSPQGPNQPQHF. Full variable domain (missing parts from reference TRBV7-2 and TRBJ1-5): GAGVSQSPSNKVTEKGKDVELRCDPISGHTALYWYRQSLGQGLEFLIYFQGNSAPDKSGLPSDRFSAERTGGSVSTLTIQRTQQEDSAVYLCASSPQGPNQPQHFGDGTRLSIL.

The CDR3 sequence is CASSYSDNSPLHF. CDR3 nucleotide sequence: TGTGCCAGCAGTTACAGTGATAATTCACCCCTCCACTTT. The rearrangement joins TRBV6-5 to TRBJ1-6, with D hard to call. This CDR3 spans 13 amino acids. The V end was cut by 2 bases, the J end by 5 bases, with 4 bases between. The V gene's germline CDR1 is MNHEY and CDR2 SVGAGI.

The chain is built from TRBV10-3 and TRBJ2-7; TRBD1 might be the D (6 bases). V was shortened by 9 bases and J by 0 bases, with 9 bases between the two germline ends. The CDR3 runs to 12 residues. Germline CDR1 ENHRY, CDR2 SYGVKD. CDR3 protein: CAIQGPSYEQYF. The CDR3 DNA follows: TGTGCCATACAGGGCCCCTCCTACGAGCAGTACTTC.

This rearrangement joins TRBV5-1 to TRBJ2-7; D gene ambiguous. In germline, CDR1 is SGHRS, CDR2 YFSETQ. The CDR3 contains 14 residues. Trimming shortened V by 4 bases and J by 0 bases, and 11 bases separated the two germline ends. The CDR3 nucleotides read TGCGCCAGCAGCAACCAACCAAACTCCTACGAGCAGTACTTC. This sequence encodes CASSNQPNSYEQYF.

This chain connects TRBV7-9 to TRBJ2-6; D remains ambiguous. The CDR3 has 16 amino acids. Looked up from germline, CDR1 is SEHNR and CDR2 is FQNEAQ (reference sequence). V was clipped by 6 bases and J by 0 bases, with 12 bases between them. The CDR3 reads CASSSTAHSGANVLTF. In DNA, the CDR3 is TGTGCCAGCAGTAGCACCGCCCACTCTGGGGCCAACGTCCTGACTTTC.

This CDR3 reads CASAPGKNYGYTF. In DNA form, the CDR3 reads TGCGCCAGCGCCCCAGGGAAGAACTATGGCTACACCTTC. The genes are TRBV5-1 and TRBJ1-2, with a weak D call TRBD1 (5 bases). Per germline, CDR1 SGHRS and CDR2 YFSETQ. The length of the CDR3 is 13 residues. V dropped 7 bases and J dropped 2 bases, with 12 bases sitting between them.

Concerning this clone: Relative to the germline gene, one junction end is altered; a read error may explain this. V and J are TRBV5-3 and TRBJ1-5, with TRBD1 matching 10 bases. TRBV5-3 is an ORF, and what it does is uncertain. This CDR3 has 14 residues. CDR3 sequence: CASSWGTGDEPQHF. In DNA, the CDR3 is TGTGCCAGCAGCTGGGGGACAGGGGATGAGCCCCAGCATTTT.

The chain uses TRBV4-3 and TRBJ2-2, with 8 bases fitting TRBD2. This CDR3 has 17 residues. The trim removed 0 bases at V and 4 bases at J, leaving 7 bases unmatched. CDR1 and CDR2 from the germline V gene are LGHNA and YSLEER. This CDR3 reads CASSQDPGGAPTGELFF. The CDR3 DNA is TGCGCCAGCAGCCAAGATCCCGGGGGGGCCCCCACCGGGGAGCTGTTTTTT.

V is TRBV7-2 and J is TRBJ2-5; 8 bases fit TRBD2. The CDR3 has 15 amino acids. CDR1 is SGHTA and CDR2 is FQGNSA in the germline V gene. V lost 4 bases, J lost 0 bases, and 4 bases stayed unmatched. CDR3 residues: CASSSSGPYQETQYF. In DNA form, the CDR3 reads TGTGCCAGCAGCTCTAGCGGGCCCTACCAAGAGACCCAGTACTTC.

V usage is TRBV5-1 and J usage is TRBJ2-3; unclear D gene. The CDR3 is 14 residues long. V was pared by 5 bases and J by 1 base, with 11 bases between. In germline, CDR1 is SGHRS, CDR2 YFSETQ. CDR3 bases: TGCGCCAGCAGGCCCAGGTATCGCACAGATACGCAGTATTTT. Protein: CASRPRYRTDTQYF.

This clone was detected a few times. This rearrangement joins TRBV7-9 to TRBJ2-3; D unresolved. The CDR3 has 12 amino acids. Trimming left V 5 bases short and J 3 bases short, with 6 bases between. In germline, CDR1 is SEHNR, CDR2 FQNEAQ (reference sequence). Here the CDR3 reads CASSPFTDTQYF. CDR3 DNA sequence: TGTGCCAGCAGCCCTTTTACAGATACGCAGTATTTT.

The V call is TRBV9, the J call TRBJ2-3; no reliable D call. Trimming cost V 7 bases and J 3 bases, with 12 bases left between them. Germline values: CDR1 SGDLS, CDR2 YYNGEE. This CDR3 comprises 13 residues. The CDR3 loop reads CASSQYQTDTQYF. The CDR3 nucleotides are TGTGCCAGCTCACAATATCAAACAGATACGCAGTATTTT.

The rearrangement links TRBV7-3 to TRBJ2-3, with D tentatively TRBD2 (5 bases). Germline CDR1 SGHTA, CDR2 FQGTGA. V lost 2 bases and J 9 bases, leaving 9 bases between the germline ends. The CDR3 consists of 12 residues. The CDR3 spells CASSLSEGTQYF. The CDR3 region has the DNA TGTGCCAGCAGCTTATCTGAGGGCACGCAGTATTTT. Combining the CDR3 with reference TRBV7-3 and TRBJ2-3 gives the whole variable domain GAGVSQTPSNKVTEKGKYVELRCDPISGHTALYWYRQSLGQGPEFLIYFQGTGAADDSGLPNDRFFAVRPEGSVSTLKIQRTERGDSAVYLCASSLSEGTQYFGPGTRLTVL.

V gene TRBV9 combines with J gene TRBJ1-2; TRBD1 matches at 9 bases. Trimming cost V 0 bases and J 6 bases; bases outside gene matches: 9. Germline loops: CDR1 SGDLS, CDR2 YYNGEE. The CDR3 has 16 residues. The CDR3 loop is CASSVVSTGGTDGYTF. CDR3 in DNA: TGTGCCAGCAGCGTAGTGTCGACAGGGGGGACGGATGGCTACACCTTC.

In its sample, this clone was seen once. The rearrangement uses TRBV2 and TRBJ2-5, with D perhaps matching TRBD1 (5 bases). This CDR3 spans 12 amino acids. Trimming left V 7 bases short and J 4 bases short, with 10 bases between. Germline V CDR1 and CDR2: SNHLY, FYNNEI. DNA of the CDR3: TGTGCCAGCAAACAGGTGCCAGAGACCCAGTACTTC. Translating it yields CASKQVPETQYF.

The CDR3 DNA is TGTGCCTGGAGTGTCCCTAGCGGGTATGCCTACGAGCAGTACTTC. Encoded protein: CAWSVPSGYAYEQYF. The chain employs TRBV30 and TRBJ2-7; TRBD2 matches 8 bases. V gave up 0 bases and J gave up 2 bases; unmatched junction bases: 6. Germline V gene data show CDR1 as GTSNPN and CDR2 as SVGIG (reference sequence). The CDR3 totals 15 residues.

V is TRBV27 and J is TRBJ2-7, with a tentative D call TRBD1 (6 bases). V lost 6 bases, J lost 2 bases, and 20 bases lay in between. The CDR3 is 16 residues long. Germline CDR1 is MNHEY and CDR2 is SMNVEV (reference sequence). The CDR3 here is CASRSFSGTQTYEQYF. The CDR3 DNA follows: TGTGCCAGCAGATCCTTCTCCGGGACACAGACCTACGAGCAGTACTTC.

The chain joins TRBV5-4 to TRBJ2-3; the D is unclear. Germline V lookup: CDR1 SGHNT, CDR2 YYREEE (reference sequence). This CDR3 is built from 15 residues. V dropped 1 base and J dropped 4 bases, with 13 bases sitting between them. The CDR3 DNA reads TGTGCCAGCAGCTTGTTAGGAGCTGCGGCAGATACGCAGTATTTT. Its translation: CASSLLGAAADTQYF.

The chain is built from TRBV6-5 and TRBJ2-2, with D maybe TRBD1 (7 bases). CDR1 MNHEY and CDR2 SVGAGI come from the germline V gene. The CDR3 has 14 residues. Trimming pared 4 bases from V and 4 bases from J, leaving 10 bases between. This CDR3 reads CASSLQGGTGELFF. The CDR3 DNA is TGTGCCAGCAGTTTGCAGGGGGGCACCGGGGAGCTGTTTTTT.

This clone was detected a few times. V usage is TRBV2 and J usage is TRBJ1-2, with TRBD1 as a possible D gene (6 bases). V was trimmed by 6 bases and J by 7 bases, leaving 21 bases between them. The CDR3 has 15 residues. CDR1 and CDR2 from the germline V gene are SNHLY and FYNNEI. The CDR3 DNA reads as TGTGCCAGCAGAAGGGGGGCAGCTACTCGAGGTGGCTACACCTTC. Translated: CASRRGAATRGGYTF.

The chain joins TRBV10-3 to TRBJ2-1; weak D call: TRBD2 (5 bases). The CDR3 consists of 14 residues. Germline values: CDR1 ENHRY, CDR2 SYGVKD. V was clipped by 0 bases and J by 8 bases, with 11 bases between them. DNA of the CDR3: TGTGCCATCAGTGAGTCGTCGGGGAACCATGAGCAGTTCTTC. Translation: CAISESSGNHEQFF.

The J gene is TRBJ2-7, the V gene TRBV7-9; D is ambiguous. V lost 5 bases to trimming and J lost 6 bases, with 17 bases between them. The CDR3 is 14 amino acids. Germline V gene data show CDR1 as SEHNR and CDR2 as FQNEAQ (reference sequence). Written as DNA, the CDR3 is TGTGCCAGCAGCCCCCGGACCGGAATGGGCGAGCAGTACTTC. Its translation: CASSPRTGMGEQYF.

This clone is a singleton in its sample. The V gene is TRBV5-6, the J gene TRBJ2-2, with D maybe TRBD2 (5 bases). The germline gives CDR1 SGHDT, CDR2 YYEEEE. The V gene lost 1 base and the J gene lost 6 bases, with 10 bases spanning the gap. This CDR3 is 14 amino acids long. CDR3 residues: CASSLTLSAGELFF. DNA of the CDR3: TGTGCCAGCAGCTTGACACTTAGCGCCGGGGAGCTGTTTTTT. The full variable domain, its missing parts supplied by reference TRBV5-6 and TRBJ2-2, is DAGVTQSPTHLIKTRGQQVTLRCSPKSGHDTVSWYQQALGQGPQFIFQYYEEEERQRGNFPDRFSGHQFPNYSSELNVNALLLGDSALYLCASSLTLSAGELFFGEGSRLTVL.

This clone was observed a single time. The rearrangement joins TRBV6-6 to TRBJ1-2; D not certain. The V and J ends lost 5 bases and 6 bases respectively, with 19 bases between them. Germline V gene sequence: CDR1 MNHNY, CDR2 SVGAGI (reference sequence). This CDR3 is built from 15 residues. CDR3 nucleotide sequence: TGTGCCAGCAGTCCTCCGGGAAAAAAAAGGGATGGCTACACCTTC. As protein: CASSPPGKKRDGYTF.

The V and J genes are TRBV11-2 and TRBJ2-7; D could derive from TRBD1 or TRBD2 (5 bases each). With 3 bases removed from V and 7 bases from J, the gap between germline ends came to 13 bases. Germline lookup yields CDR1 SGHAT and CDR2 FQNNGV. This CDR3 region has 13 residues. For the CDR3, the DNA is TGTGCCAGCAGCTTGGGACCAAAGTTAGAGCAGTACTTC. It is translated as CASSLGPKLEQYF.

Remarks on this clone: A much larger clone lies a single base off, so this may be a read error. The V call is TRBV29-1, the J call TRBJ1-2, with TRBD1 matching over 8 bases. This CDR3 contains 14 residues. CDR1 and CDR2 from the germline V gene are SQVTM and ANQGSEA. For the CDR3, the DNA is TGCAGCGCTGAACAGGACAGGGAGGGAAATGGCTACACCTTC. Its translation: CSAEQDREGNGYTF. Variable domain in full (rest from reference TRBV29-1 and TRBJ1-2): SAVISQKPSRDICQRGTSLTIQCQVDSQVTMMFWYRQQPGQSLTLIATANQGSEATYESGFVIDKFPISRPNLTFSTLTVSNMSPEDSSIYLCSAEQDREGNGYTFGSGTRLTVV.

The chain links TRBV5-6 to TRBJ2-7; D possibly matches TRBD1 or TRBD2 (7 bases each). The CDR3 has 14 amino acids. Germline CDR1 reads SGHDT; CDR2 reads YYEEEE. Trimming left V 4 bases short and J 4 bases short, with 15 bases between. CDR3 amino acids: CASSNPGGGYEQYF. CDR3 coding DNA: TGTGCCAGCAGCAACCCAGGGGGGGGATACGAGCAGTACTTC.

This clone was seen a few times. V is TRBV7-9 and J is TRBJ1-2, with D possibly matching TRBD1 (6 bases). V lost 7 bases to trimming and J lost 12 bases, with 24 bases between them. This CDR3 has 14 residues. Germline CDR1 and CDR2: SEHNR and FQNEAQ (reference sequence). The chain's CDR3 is CASTLEGTRVEDTF. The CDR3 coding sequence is TGTGCCAGCACCCTAGAGGGGACAAGGGTAGAGGACACCTTC.

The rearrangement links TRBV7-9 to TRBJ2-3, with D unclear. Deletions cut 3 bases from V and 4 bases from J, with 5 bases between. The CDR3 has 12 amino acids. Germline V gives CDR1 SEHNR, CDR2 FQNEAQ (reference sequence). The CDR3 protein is CASSFVADTQYF. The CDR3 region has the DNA TGTGCCAGCAGCTTCGTGGCAGATACGCAGTATTTT.

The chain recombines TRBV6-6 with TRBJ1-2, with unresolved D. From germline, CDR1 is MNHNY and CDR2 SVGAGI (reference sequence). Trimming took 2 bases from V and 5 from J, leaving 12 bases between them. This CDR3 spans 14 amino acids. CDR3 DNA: TGTGCCAGCAGTTACGGAACGTACGCTTATGGCTACACCTTC. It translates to CASSYGTYAYGYTF.

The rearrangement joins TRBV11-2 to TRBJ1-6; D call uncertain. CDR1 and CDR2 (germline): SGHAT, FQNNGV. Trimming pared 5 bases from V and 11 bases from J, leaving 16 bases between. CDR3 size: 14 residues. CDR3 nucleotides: TGTGCCAGCAGCCCAAGTGGGCATAACCCACCCCTCCACTTT. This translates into CASSPSGHNPPLHF.

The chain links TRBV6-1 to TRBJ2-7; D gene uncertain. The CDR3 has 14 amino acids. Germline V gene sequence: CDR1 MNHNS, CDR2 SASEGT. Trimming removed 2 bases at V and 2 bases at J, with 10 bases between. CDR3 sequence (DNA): TGTGCCAGCAGTGAAATGGCAGCCGCCTACGAGCAGTACTTC. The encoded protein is CASSEMAAAYEQYF.